This T cell receptor (beta chain) was captured by sequencing in a study of cytomegalovirus exposure and HLA in healthy donors. Study outcomes and limitations: A later analysis associated some 18,000 TCR beta sequences with HLA alleles at a 0.05 false discovery rate. Many donors shared some public TCRs, even though most TCR sequences were rare. In terms of immune exposure information, only CMV serostatus was available.

The study ran its PCR with 60 Vbeta and 13 Jbeta primers. Generated by immunoSEQ multiplex PCR, the TCRdb table keeps only in-frame clones and is missing some. The sample has roughly 150,000 clones, more than 65% seen once; the top ten hold 1.5% to 2%. Per the germline V gene, CDR1 is LNHDA and CDR2 is SQIVND (reference sequence). Trimming cost V 8 bases and J 2 bases; bases outside gene matches: 10. This CDR3 comprises 16 residues. This clone was picked up one time. The antigen remains undetermined. The sample comprised PBMCs. This TCR was recovered from a woman aged 25 to 39 in good health and CMV-seronegative. V usage is TRBV19 and J usage is TRBJ2-2, with 8 positions matching TRBD2. The DNA of the CDR3 is TGTGCCAGTGACTTTAGCGGGATAGGAAACACCGGGGAGCTGTTTTTT. It is translated as CASDFSGIGNTGELFF.